This TCR beta chain was captured in a study of T cell responses to AZD1222 COVID-19 vaccine (dated by TCRdb to the early 2020s). In the study overall: AZD1222 recipients given second doses at about 4 weeks or at about 12 weeks were pooled, since spike-specific TCR depth and breadth were not found to differ between the two schedules. Trial participants were enrolled by age into 18-55, 56-69 and 70-plus year subgroups, with roughly 160, 29 and 62 TCR-sequenced participants respectively. TCR sequencing covered fewer than 250 trial participants: about 210 given two doses of AZD1222 and 26 given two doses of MenACWY control vaccine. Overall study results and their limits: Participants were mostly white British, with more females than males. The authors suggested clonal diversity may have been underestimated. Nearly half of unique spike-specific TCRs reportedly recognized epitopes outside regions mutated in the B.1.351 and B.1.1.7 variants. The whole spike protein was spanned by vaccine-associated CD4 TCRs, and dominant responses were seen in regions 160-218 and 743-854. Spike-specific TCR breadth and depth rose significantly after two AZD1222 doses compared with day 0 and with MenACWY recipients. Conclusions about previously exposed vaccinees are limited, since just six AZD1222 recipients were seropositive for SARS-CoV-2 at baseline. Because no samples from the day 14 peak response were available, repertoires could be characterized only after the peak T cell response. The 56-69-year group was small, and its depth increase did not reach significance, likely because of low power.

For CDR1 and CDR2, the germline V gene (reference sequence) lists LNHDA and SQIVND. There are 14 amino acids in the CDR3, from cysteine to phenylalanine inclusive. Only CDR3 DNA is held: 42 bases, read in frame from base 1. Between the V and J ends, shortened by 1 base and 3 bases respectively, the junction contains 10 bases. The CDR3 regions of human TCRbeta chains were subjected to immunosequencing. The authors' analysis ran thus. Repertoire TCRs were matched against a reference library of SARS-CoV-2-specific TCRs generated with the MIRA antigen-specificity platform. Breadth was defined as the fraction of unique TCRs that were SARS-CoV-2-associated, and depth was defined as the fraction of total T cells that were SARS-CoV-2-associated. Using the MIRA data, every spike-specific TCR was mapped to the spike region that the TCR reacted to and assigned to either a CD4 or a CD8 class. Log10-transformed breadth and depth values were compared by one-way ANOVA with Sidak's multiple comparisons tests. Drawn from immuneACCESS, this table holds only the in-frame rearrangements with V and J called that TCRdb kept. Clones are partly lost; checked studies trace under half to an unresolved V gene and leave the rest unexplained. Clone size and the V and J calls come from that table; the DNA yielded D and trimming. A total of about 120,000 clones appear in this sample, 70% to 90% of them only once. Clones ranked in the top ten supply over 8% of the sample.

The sample's time point label, in plain terms: baseline before first vaccination. Samples from vaccinated people were obtained from the UK trials COV001 and COV002, which included a single-blind randomized controlled phase 2/3 trial of AZD1222 (ChAdOx1 nCoV-19) in healthy adults. Trial participant PBMC samples were collected at day 0 and day 28 after the second dose for TCRbeta chain sequencing. This clone was observed a few times. The antigen it binds to is not known. One base away there is no much larger clone; base qualities are not given. The V and J segments used are TRBV19 and TRBJ2-7, with the D gene too uncertain to name. This sequence was found in an adult in good health. The input for sequencing was peripheral blood, taken on day 0 of AZD1222 vaccination. The CDR3 protein sequence reads: CASSIGIAGYEQYF. The sequenced DNA is TGTGCCAGTAGTATAGGCATCGCAGGCTACGAGCAGTACTTC.